The subject of this entry is one T cell receptor (beta chain). What it binds is not known. The data derive from a study of tumor and adjacent non-tumor tissue in lung cancer. At the level of the study: About 4.2 million productive TCRbeta reads were obtained per sample on average. Study-wide results and limits: Normal lung showed higher cumulative top 100 clone frequency than tumor.

This sample's RNA came from whole unsorted tissue. Three rounds of nested PCR, following a modified ARM-PCR protocol, produced the TCRbeta library. TCRdb re-called the multiplex PCR reads through MiXCR, storing one row per CDR3 protein. Counted here are 200,000 to 250,000 distinct CDR3 sequences, 71% occurring once; the ten biggest clones make up approximately 25%. V lost 4 bases and J 5 bases, leaving 15 bases between the germline ends. Germline CDR1 SGHKS, CDR2 YYEKEE (reference sequence). The CDR3 has 15 residues. The clonotype was recovered from a man between 60 and 75 years old with non-small cell lung cancer. The sample consisted of lung tumor tissue. This chain uses TRBV5-5 with TRBJ1-4, with D tentatively TRBD1 (6 bases). The CDR3 region is CASSQPQGRNEKLFF. The CDR3 bases are TGTGCCAGCAGCCAACCACAGGGTCGGAATGAAAAACTGTTTTTT. Filled out from reference TRBV5-5 and TRBJ1-4, the complete variable domain reads DAGVTQSPTHLIKTRGQQVTLRCSPISGHKSVSWYQQVLGQGPQFIFQYYEKEERGRGNFPDRFSARQFPNYSSELNVNALLLGDSALYLCASSQPQGRNEKLFFGSGTQLSVL.